A single sample gave rise to the 32 T cell receptor beta chains below, sequenced in a study of T cells in women clearing cervical HPV infection. Generated by immunoSEQ multiplex PCR, the TCRdb table keeps only in-frame clones and is missing some. The sample holds 29,000 or so clones. Material for sequencing was blood buffy coat. The receptors were gathered from a woman between 18 and 75 years old with a cervical HPV16 infection that either progressed to CIN3+ or cleared (not recorded which).

A note on this clone: The CDR3 end lies 3 residues beyond the end of the read and is filled in from the germline J gene. The V gene is TRBV7-6, the J gene TRBJ2-1; 8 bases fit TRBD2. V dropped 2 bases and J dropped 9; count of bases not matched to a gene: 3. The CDR3 is 13 residues long. Germline CDR1 and CDR2: SGHVS and FNYEAQ. CDR3 amino acids: CASSLPGTSEQFF. The DNA read from the CDR3 is TGTGCCAGCAGCTTACCTGGGACTAGTGAG.

On this clone: The read finishes 3 residues shy of the CDR3 end, and the germline J gene is used to complete it. This chain links TRBV4-1 with TRBJ1-2, with unresolved D. The germline gives CDR1 MGHRA, CDR2 YSYEKL. The CDR3 is 13 residues long. The CDR3 loop reads CASSQVEEGGYTF. The CDR3 bases that were read are TGCGCCAGCAGCCAAGTTGAGGAAGGGGGC.

Comment on this clone: The observed sequence ends 3 residues before the CDR3 terminus, with the missing tail filled in from the germline J gene. This sequence joins TRBV7-8 and TRBJ2-7, with TRBD2 matching 10 bases. The CDR3 runs 16 residues. Germline V lookup: CDR1 SGHVS, CDR2 FQNEAQ. V lost 5 bases to trimming and J lost 2 bases; unmatched junction nucleotides: 9. Incomplete CDR3 DNA: TGTGCCAGCAGCCCAACTAGCGGGGTTATCGCCTACGAG. Amino acid sequence: CASSPTSGVIAYE. The full CDR3 sequence reads CASSPTSGVIAYEQYF.

A word on this clone: Sequencing ends 3 residues short of the CDR3 end; the germline J gene provides the rest. This chain connects TRBV30 to TRBJ1-2, with 7 bases matching TRBD1. The CDR3 runs 14 residues. The V gene's germline CDR1 is GTSNPN and CDR2 SVGIG (reference sequence). The part of the CDR3 DNA that was read is TGTGCCTGGAGACCCTCGGACAGGCTTATCAGC. It translates to CAWRPSDRLIS. The complete CDR3 protein is CAWRPSDRLISYTF.

About this clone: The read ends 3 residues early relative to the CDR3; the germline J gene fills the gap. The rearrangement uses TRBV29-1 and TRBJ2-1, with D possibly being TRBD1 (6 bases). This CDR3 is built from 18 residues. V lost 3 bases and J 0 bases, leaving 21 bases between the germline ends. The germline CDR1 and CDR2 sequences are SQVTM and ANQGSEA. The sequenced part of the CDR3 DNA is TGCAGCGTTGAGAACTACAAGGCTACAGGGCGCTCCTACAATGAG. Its translation is CSVENYKATGRSYNE. The complete CDR3 protein is CSVENYKATGRSYNEQFF.

Remarks on this clone: The sequenced fragment ends 3 residues before the CDR3 boundary, so the rest is inferred from the germline J gene. The V call is TRBV6-2 or TRBV6-3, the J call TRBJ1-2; 7 bases map to TRBD1. V shed 4 bases, J shed 4 bases, and the junction held 3 bases outside the gene matches. The germline CDR1 and CDR2 sequences are MNHEY and SVGEGT. This CDR3 has 13 residues. CDR3 DNA (partial): TGTGCCAGCAGTTTATGGACAGGCTATGGC. Protein product: CASSLWTGYG. The CDR3 as a whole reads CASSLWTGYGYTF.

Concerning this clone itself: The sequence runs out 3 residues before the end of the CDR3; the remainder is reconstructed from the germline J gene. The chain uses TRBV18 and TRBJ1-6, with 8 positions matching TRBD1. The CDR3 spans 16 residues. The V gene end was trimmed by 3 bases and the J gene end by 5 bases; junction bases not matched to a gene: 6. Germline CDR1 and CDR2: KGHSH and LQKENI. The DNA read from the CDR3 is TGTGCCAGCTCACCGGGGCAGGGGGCGAATAATTCACCC. As protein: CASSPGQGANNSP. The entire CDR3 protein reads CASSPGQGANNSPLHF.

About this clone itself: The sequence runs out 3 residues before the end of the CDR3; the remainder is reconstructed from the germline J gene. The chain carries TRBV18 and TRBJ2-1; 11 bases match TRBD2. The J segment lost 2 bases and the V segment lost 3 bases, leaving 6 bases of the junction unmatched. The germline V gene encodes CDR1 KGHSH and CDR2 LQKENI. The CDR3 consists of 17 residues. CDR3 DNA, as far as it was read: TGTGCCAGCTCACCCGGGACTAGCGGTCCCCCCTACAATGAG. It specifies CASSPGTSGPPYNE. The full CDR3 sequence reads CASSPGTSGPPYNEQFF.

Points on this clone: The read stops 3 residues short of the end of the CDR3; the missing end is completed from the germline J gene. The chain combines TRBV20-1 with TRBJ1-4; D is ambiguous. V was pared by 2 bases and J by 7 bases, with 11 bases between. In germline, CDR1 is DFQATT, CDR2 SNEGSKA (reference sequence). This CDR3 has 13 residues. CDR3 sequence reads: CSARTRKGEKLFF. Partial CDR3 DNA: TGCAGTGCTAGAACCCGAAAGGGTGAAAAA.

Note on this clone: Coverage ceases 3 residues before the CDR3 finishes, and the germline J gene fills in the end. This chain links TRBV6-2 or TRBV6-3 with TRBJ1-2; TRBD1 matches 9 bases. Germline V gives CDR1 MNHEY, CDR2 SVGEGT. V lost 0 bases to trimming and J lost 3 bases; unmatched junction nucleotides: 5. This CDR3 has 16 amino acids. The sequenced CDR3 bases are TGTGCCAGCAGTTACTCGGGGACAGGGAACTACTATGGC. It codes for CASSYSGTGNYYG. In full, the CDR3 is CASSYSGTGNYYGYTF.

As for this clone: The CDR3 end is not reached by the read, which stops 3 residues before it; the germline J gene fills it in. The chain has TRBV5-5 and TRBJ1-4; no definite D call. CDR3 size: 15 residues. V was shortened by 4 bases and J by 8 bases, with 18 bases between the two germline ends. Germline CDR1 reads SGHKS; CDR2 reads YYEKEE (reference sequence). The chain's CDR3 is CASSPRVGEEEKLFF. The CDR3 bases that were read are TGTGCCAGCAGCCCGCGGGTCGGGGAAGAAGAAAAA.

Points on this clone: The read stops 3 residues short of the end of the CDR3; the missing end is completed from the germline J gene. The V and J genes are TRBV2 and TRBJ2-6; D is perhaps TRBD1 (6 bases). CDR3 length: 15 residues. Germline lookup yields CDR1 SNHLY and CDR2 FYNNEI. V lost 4 bases to trimming and J lost 4 bases, with 11 bases between them. This chain's CDR3 is CASSVAGQGANVLTF. The covered CDR3 bases are TGTGCCAGCAGTGTAGCAGGACAGGGGGCCAACGTC.

On this clone: The read finishes 3 residues shy of the CDR3 end, and the germline J gene is used to complete it. The chain employs TRBV14 and TRBJ1-1; D remains unclear. CDR1 SGHDN and CDR2 FVKESK come from the germline V gene. The CDR3 is 12 amino acids. CDR3 DNA, as far as it was read: TGTGCCAGCAGCCAATATAAAGCTCGA. Protein product: CASSQYKAR. The whole CDR3 protein reads CASSQYKARAFF.

As concerns this clone: The CDR3 goes on 3 residues after the read ends, and that part is filled in from the germline J gene. The sample contains more than one DNA sequence encoding this CDR3. This chain connects TRBV20-1 to TRBJ2-5; 13 positions match TRBD2. V gave up 4 bases and J gave up 4 bases; unmatched junction bases: 6. The CDR3 has 15 residues. Per the germline V gene, CDR1 is DFQATT and CDR2 is SNEGSKA (reference sequence). Partial CDR3 DNA: TGCAGTGCTACCACTAGCGGGAGGGTATTAGAGACC. Protein sequence: CSATTSGRVLET. The entire CDR3 is CSATTSGRVLETQYF.

As concerns this clone: Coverage ceases 3 residues before the CDR3 finishes, and the germline J gene fills in the end. The chain employs TRBV18 and TRBJ2-4, with 11 bases fitting TRBD1. The CDR3 spans 18 residues. Germline CDR1 reads KGHSH; CDR2 reads LQKENI. The CDR3 loop reads CASSPPPGQGAFQAGQYF. Partial CDR3 DNA: TGTGCCAGCTCACCACCGCCAGGACAGGGGGCCTTCCAGGCGGGT. The whole variable domain, filled in from reference TRBV18 and TRBJ2-4, reads NAGVMQNPRHLVRRRGQEARLRCSPMKGHSHVYWYRQLPEEGLKFMVYLQKENIIDESGMPKERFSAEFPKEGPSILRIQQVVRGDSAAYFCASSPPPGQGAFQAGQYFGAGTRLSVL.

Note on this clone: The read ends 3 residues shy of where the CDR3 ends; the end is completed using the germline J gene. The chain combines TRBV7-8 with TRBJ1-5; the D gene is possibly TRBD1 (5 bases). V was clipped by 2 bases and J by 5 bases, with 10 bases between them. The CDR3 has 14 amino acids. CDR1 is SGHVS, CDR2 FQNEAQ, per germline. The part of the CDR3 DNA that was read is TGTGCCAGCAGCTTATTGGGGCCCGATCAGCCC. Protein sequence: CASSLLGPDQP. The entire CDR3 is CASSLLGPDQPQHF. Complete variable domain (other parts from reference TRBV7-8 and TRBJ1-5): GAGVSQSPRYKVAKRGQDVALRCDPISGHVSLFWYQQALGQGPEFLTYFQNEAQLDKSGLPSDRFFAERPEGSVSTLKIQRTQQEDSAVYLCASSLLGPDQPQHFGDGTRLSIL.

Turning to this clone: The read is 3 residues too short to cover the CDR3 end, so that end is filled in from the germline J gene. The chain couples TRBV20-1 to TRBJ2-7; TRBD2 is a possible D gene (6 bases). V was cut by 6 bases and J by 0 bases, with 15 bases left in between. CDR1 and CDR2 (germline): DFQATT, SNEGSKA (reference sequence). The CDR3 consists of 14 residues. This chain's CDR3 is CSALGGQSSYEQYF. CDR3 DNA, as far as it was read: TGCAGTGCCCTGGGAGGACAAAGCTCCTACGAG.

Of note for this clone: Read data end 3 residues before the CDR3 end; the end is taken from the germline J gene. The chain has TRBV2 and TRBJ2-7; D not resolved. Germline CDR1 reads SNHLY; CDR2 reads FYNNEI. CDR3 length equals 13 residues. Trimming cost V 3 bases and J 3 bases, with 9 bases left between them. The covered CDR3 bases are TGTGCCAGCAGTGACCTCCTCCGCTACGAG. Protein sequence: CASSDLLRYE. The full CDR3 is CASSDLLRYEQYF.

As concerns this clone: The read gets to within 3 residues of the CDR3 end, and the germline J gene fills in the rest. The chain recombines TRBV7-9 with TRBJ2-7; tentative D call: TRBD2 (5 bases). CDR1 and CDR2 from the germline V gene are SEHNR and FQNEAQ (reference sequence). Trimming shortened V by 3 bases and J by 4 bases, and 10 bases separated the two germline ends. The CDR3 is 13 amino acids. The CDR3 sequence is CASSFGRGYEQYF. The CDR3 bases that were read are TGTGCCAGCAGCTTTGGTCGGGGATACGAG. Combining the CDR3 with reference TRBV7-9 and TRBJ2-7 gives the whole variable domain DTGVSQNPRHKITKRGQNVTFRCDPISEHNRLYWYRQTLGQGPEFLTYFQNEAQLEKSRLLSDRFSAERPKGSFSTLEIQRTEQGDSAMYLCASSFGRGYEQYFGPGTRLTVT.

With respect to this clone: This sample includes further DNA sequences coding for the same CDR3. Incomplete CDR3 DNA: TGTGCCAGCAGTGAAGGGTTAGCGGGGGGGCCAATAGATACG. Amino acid sequence: CASSEGLAGGPIDT. The CDR3 in its entirety is CASSEGLAGGPIDTQYF. The chain has TRBV6-1 and TRBJ2-3, with 11 bases fitting TRBD2. The read is 3 residues too short to cover the CDR3 end, so that end is filled in from the germline J gene. J was trimmed by 5 bases and V by 1 base; bases with no gene match: 8. Germline V gene sequence: CDR1 MNHNS, CDR2 SASEGT. The CDR3 runs 17 residues.

Regarding this clone: Read coverage stops 3 residues before the CDR3 terminus; the germline J gene supplies the remainder. The chain is built from TRBV30 and TRBJ1-2, with TRBD1 matching over 10 bases. This CDR3 region has 15 residues. Germline lookup yields CDR1 GTSNPN and CDR2 SVGIG (reference sequence). Partial CDR3 DNA: TGTGCCTGGAGTGTACCGGGACAGGGGCTATGGGGC. It translates to CAWSVPGQGLWG. The whole CDR3 region reads CAWSVPGQGLWGYTF.

Note on this clone: Sequencing ends 3 residues short of the CDR3 end; the germline J gene provides the rest. The chain is built from TRBV12-3 or TRBV12-4 and TRBJ2-5; TRBD2 might be the D (5 bases). CDR3 size: 14 residues. Trimming took off 6 bases at V and 5 bases at J, with 16 bases between the two ends. The CDR3 loop reads CASRSGYSWETQYF. Partial CDR3 DNA: TGTGCCAGCAGATCGGGGTATTCTTGGGAGACC.

On this clone itself: The read falls 3 residues short of the CDR3 end, and the missing part is taken from the germline J gene. The chain links TRBV20-1 to TRBJ2-5; D is possibly TRBD1 or TRBD2 (5 bases each). This CDR3 has 14 amino acids. The germline gives CDR1 DFQATT, CDR2 SNEGSKA (reference sequence). V lost 5 bases, J lost 2 bases, and 15 bases lay in between. The CDR3 loop reads CSAPSEGWQETQYF. Incomplete CDR3 DNA: TGCAGTGCTCCGAGTGAGGGGTGGCAAGAGACC.

As concerns this clone: The read terminates 3 residues ahead of where the CDR3 ends, so the germline J gene completes it. The chain couples TRBV20-1 to TRBJ1-6; a possible D gene is TRBD1 (6 bases). Germline lookup yields CDR1 DFQATT and CDR2 SNEGSKA (reference sequence). The CDR3 is 15 amino acids. Trimming shortened V by 1 base and J by 9 bases, and 16 bases separated the two germline ends. The CDR3 here is CSARVEQGRSSPLHF. Partial CDR3 DNA: TGCAGTGCTAGAGTCGAACAGGGTCGGAGTTCACCC.

Comments on this clone: The CDR3 is cut off 3 residues early in the read; its end comes from the germline J gene. The chain couples TRBV3-1 (or the pseudogene TRBV3-2) to TRBJ2-7; 8 nucleotides agree with TRBD2. CDR3 length equals 14 residues. CDR1 and CDR2 from the germline V gene are LGHDT and YNNKEL (reference sequence). Unmatched junction bases numbered 4, after V lost 0 bases and J lost 6 bases. CDR3 protein: CASSQEGLDGEQYF. CDR3 bases read: TGTGCCAGCAGCCAAGAGGGACTAGATGGCGAG.

Points on this clone: With the read ending 3 residues before the CDR3 end, the germline J gene is used to fill in that end. The J gene is TRBJ1-2, the V gene TRBV5-4; unclear D gene. Germline V gene lookup returns CDR1 SGHNT and CDR2 YYREEE (reference sequence). This CDR3 is 15 amino acids long. Partial CDR3 DNA: TGTGCCAGCAGCTTGTGGCGGGGAAACCACGAGGGC. Protein sequence: CASSLWRGNHEG. The whole CDR3 is CASSLWRGNHEGYTF.

A note on this clone: Read coverage stops 3 residues before the CDR3 terminus; the germline J gene supplies the remainder. The chain employs TRBV29-1 and TRBJ1-4; TRBD1 agrees at 10 bases. This CDR3 has 14 residues. V gave up 6 bases and J gave up 8 bases; unmatched junction bases: 9. Germline lookup yields CDR1 SQVTM and CDR2 ANQGSEA. The CDR3 region is CSVGGTGVGEKLFF. Incomplete CDR3 DNA: TGCAGCGTGGGCGGGACAGGGGTTGGAGAAAAA.

Note on this clone: The CDR3 end is not reached by the read, which stops 3 residues before it; the germline J gene fills it in. The chain carries TRBV4-1 and TRBJ2-7, with TRBD1 matching over 11 bases. CDR1 and CDR2 (germline): MGHRA, YSYEKL. The ends lost 6 bases at V and 2 bases at J; junction bases unmatched: 6. The CDR3 extends over 15 amino acids. The chain's CDR3 is CASRYGTGGPYEQYF. The sequenced part of the CDR3 DNA is TGCGCCAGCAGGTACGGGACAGGGGGACCCTACGAG.

The sequenced part of the CDR3 DNA is TGCGCCAGCAGCTTGGGTACCGGGGTTGGAAAGAGAAACACC. Its translation: CASSLGTGVGKRNT. In full, the CDR3 reads CASSLGTGVGKRNTIYF. This chain links TRBV5-1 with TRBJ1-3; D gene unclear. Read sequence stops 3 residues before the CDR3 end, and the germline J gene provides the missing end. Germline assignment: CDR1 SGHRS and CDR2 YFSETQ. Trimming took 0 bases from V and 5 from J, leaving 18 bases between them. This CDR3 has 17 amino acids.

On this clone itself: From the germline J gene comes the end of the CDR3, since the read stops 3 residues before it. J is TRBJ2-1 and V is TRBV25-1; 8 nucleotides agree with TRBD1. Germline CDR1 MGHDK, CDR2 SYGVNS. V was clipped by 6 bases and J by 2 bases; unmatched bases: 6. This CDR3 is 15 amino acids long. CDR3 bases read: TGTGCCAGCAGCCCGACAGGGGATCCCTACAATGAG. This gives the protein CASSPTGDPYNE. The complete CDR3 sequence is CASSPTGDPYNEQFF.

Comment on this clone: The sequenced fragment ends 3 residues before the CDR3 boundary, so the rest is inferred from the germline J gene. The gene calls are TRBV30 and TRBJ1-2; 8 bases agree with TRBD1. The V gene's germline CDR1 is GTSNPN and CDR2 SVGIG (reference sequence). The CDR3 spans 13 residues. V gave up 0 bases and J gave up 7 bases; unmatched junction bases: 4. CDR3 residues: CAWSVPTGGGYTF. The CDR3 DNA, read in part, is TGTGCCTGGAGTGTACCTACAGGGGGTGGC.

For this clone: Coverage ceases 3 residues before the CDR3 finishes, and the germline J gene fills in the end. The chain carries TRBV5-1 and TRBJ2-1; D unclear. Trimming stripped 1 base from V and 7 bases from J, with 6 bases between. CDR3 length: 12 residues. CDR1 is SGHRS, CDR2 YFSETQ, per germline. The DNA read from the CDR3 is TGCGCCAGCAGCTTGTCGGTGAATGAG. Translation: CASSLSVNE. The full CDR3 sequence reads CASSLSVNEQFF.